This T cell receptor (beta chain) was recovered during a study of cytomegalovirus exposure and HLA in healthy donors. Study-wide background: Early released data had 65 million to 100 million unique TCRs, all coming from HLA-typed donors. Ancestry clustering placed 70% to 85% of a few hundred genotyped donors in the Caucasian-associated cluster. Overall study findings and caveats: In vitro, a few CMV-associated chains proved specific for CMV antigens.

PCR employed 60 Vbeta and 13 Jbeta primers. Authors' data handling: In a later analysis, the count reached roughly 80 million unique TCR beta chains, with around 11 million shared. TCRdb's copy holds only in-frame clones and misses some; the assay was immunoSEQ multiplex PCR. V, J and clone size are taken as reported in that table, and D and trimming were inferred from the DNA itself. The sample includes nearly 110,000 clones, roughly 80% of them seen just once. Of note for this clone: As yet, its antigen is unknown.

Germline CDR1 SGHVS, CDR2 FQNEAQ. Trimming removed 1 base from V and 8 bases from J, with 11 bases in between. The CDR3 is 14 amino acids. The rearrangement uses TRBV7-8 and TRBJ1-4, with a possible D match to TRBD1 (5 bases). The sequenced material came from PBMCs. The clonotype comes from a man between 35 and 55 years old in good health and CMV-seronegative. In DNA form, the CDR3 reads TGTGCCAGCAGCTTAGTCGGTCGGGGGGAAAAACTGTTTTTT. It codes for CASSLVGRGEKLFF.